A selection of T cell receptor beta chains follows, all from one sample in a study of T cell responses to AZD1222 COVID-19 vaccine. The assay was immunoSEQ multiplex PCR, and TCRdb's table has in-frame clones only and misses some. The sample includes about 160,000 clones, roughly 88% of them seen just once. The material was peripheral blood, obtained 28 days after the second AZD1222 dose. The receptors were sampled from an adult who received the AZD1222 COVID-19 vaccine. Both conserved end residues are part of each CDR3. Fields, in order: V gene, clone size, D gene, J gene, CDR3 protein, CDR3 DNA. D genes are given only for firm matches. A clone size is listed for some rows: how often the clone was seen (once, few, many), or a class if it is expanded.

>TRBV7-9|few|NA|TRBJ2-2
CASSLDGRNTGELFF
TGTGCCAGCAGCTTAGATGGACGGAACACCGGGGAGCTGTTTTTT
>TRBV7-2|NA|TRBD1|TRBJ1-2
CASTPTGDYYGYTF
TGTGCCAGCACCCCCACAGGGGACTACTATGGCTACACCTTC
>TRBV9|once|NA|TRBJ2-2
CASSVLGGNTGELFF
TGTGCCAGCAGCGTATTGGGGGGGAACACCGGGGAGCTGTTTTTT
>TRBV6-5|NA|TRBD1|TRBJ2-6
CASSRDSSGANVLTF
TGTGCCAGCAGTCGGGACAGCTCTGGGGCCAACGTCCTGACTTTC
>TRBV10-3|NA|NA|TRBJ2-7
CAISESTTASRYEQYF
TGTGCCATCAGTGAGTCGACGACAGCTAGTCGCTACGAGCAGTACTTC
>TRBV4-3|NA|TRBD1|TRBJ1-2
CASSHTGVGYTF
TGCGCCAGCAGCCACACAGGGGTCGGCTACACCTTC
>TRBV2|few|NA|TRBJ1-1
CASRTDTNTEAFF
TGTGCCAGCAGAACTGACACGAACACTGAAGCTTTCTTT
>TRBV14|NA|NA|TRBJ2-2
CASSPRMATGELFF
TGTGCCAGCAGTCCAAGGATGGCGACCGGGGAGCTGTTTTTT
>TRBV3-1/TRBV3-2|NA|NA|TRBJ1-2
CASSQYSGGYTF
TGTGCCAGCAGCCAATACAGCGGCGGCTACACCTTC
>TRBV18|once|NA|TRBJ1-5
CASSPGQSNQPQHF
TGTGCCAGCTCACCTGGACAGAGCAATCAGCCCCAGCATTTT
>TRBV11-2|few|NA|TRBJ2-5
CASSLGQIAETQYF
TGTGCCAGCAGCCTCGGACAGATTGCGGAGACCCAGTACTTC
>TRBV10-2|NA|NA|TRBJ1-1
CASNARGASTEAFF
TGCGCCAGCAATGCGAGGGGGGCTTCCACTGAAGCTTTCTTT
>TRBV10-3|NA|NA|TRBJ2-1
CAIGLDRDNEQFF
TGTGCCATCGGACTCGATAGGGACAATGAGCAGTTCTTC
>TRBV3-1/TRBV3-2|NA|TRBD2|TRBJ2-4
CASSASGVNIQYF
TGTGCCAGCAGTGCTAGCGGGGTAAACATTCAGTACTTC
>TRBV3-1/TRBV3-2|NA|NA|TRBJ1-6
CASSQDRPIVGSPLHF
TGTGCCAGCAGCCAAGATCGTCCCATTGTGGGGTCACCCCTCCACTTT
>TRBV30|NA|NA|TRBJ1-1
CAWSIVGVVTEAFF
TGTGCCTGGAGTATCGTCGGGGTGGTCACTGAAGCTTTCTTT
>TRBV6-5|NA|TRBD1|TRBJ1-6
CASRLQGTGSPLHF
TGTGCCAGCAGATTACAGGGGACGGGGTCACCCCTCCACTTT
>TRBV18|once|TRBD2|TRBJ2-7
CASSPLRVAGAGTYEQYF
TGTGCCAGCTCACCACTAAGGGTAGCGGGGGCCGGAACCTACGAGCAGTACTTC
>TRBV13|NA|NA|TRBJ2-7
CASSSETPEQYF
TGTGCCAGCAGCTCCGAGACCCCCGAGCAGTACTTC
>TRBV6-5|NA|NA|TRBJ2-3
CASSLQAASTDTQYF
TGTGCCAGCAGTCTCCAAGCCGCCAGCACAGATACGCAGTATTTT
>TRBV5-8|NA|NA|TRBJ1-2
CASSLMGAGGYTF
TGTGCCAGCAGCTTGATGGGGGCAGGCGGCTACACCTTC
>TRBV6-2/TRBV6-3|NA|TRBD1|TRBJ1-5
CASSPRGVDQPQHF
TGTGCCAGCAGCCCCAGGGGGGTCGATCAGCCCCAGCATTTT
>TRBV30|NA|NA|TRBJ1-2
CAWSVKLSYGYTF
TGTGCCTGGAGTGTGAAGCTCTCCTATGGCTACACCTTC
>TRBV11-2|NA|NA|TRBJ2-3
CASSLGGRSSTDTQYF
TGTGCCAGCAGCTTGGGGGGCAGGTCTAGCACAGATACGCAGTATTTT
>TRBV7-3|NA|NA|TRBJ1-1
CASSLSVAPNTEAFF
TGTGCCAGCAGCTTATCGGTTGCGCCGAACACTGAAGCTTTCTTT
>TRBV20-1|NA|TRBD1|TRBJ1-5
CSASGQELNQPQHF
TGCAGTGCTAGTGGACAGGAATTAAATCAGCCCCAGCATTTT
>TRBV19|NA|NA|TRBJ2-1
CASSKGGEQFF
TGTGCCAGTAGTAAGGGGGGAGAGCAGTTCTTC
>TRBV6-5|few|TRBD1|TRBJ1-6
CASPQTDRANSPLHF
TGTGCCAGCCCACAAACCGACAGGGCGAATTCACCCCTCCACTTT
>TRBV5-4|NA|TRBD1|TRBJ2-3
CASSLGGTGTDTQYF
TGTGCCAGCAGCTTGGGGGGGACAGGCACAGATACGCAGTATTTT
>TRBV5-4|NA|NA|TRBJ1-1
CASSLRDTEAFF
TGTGCCAGCAGCTTGAGGGACACTGAAGCTTTCTTT
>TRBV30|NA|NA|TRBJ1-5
CAWSVTLFEPQHF
TGTGCCTGGAGTGTAACGCTCTTTGAGCCCCAGCATTTT
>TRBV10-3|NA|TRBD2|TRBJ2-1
CAISKGRSGARDEQFF
TGTGCCATCAGCAAGGGAAGGAGCGGGGCTAGGGATGAGCAGTTCTTC
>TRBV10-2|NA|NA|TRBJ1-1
CASSGAFF
TGCGCCAGCAGTGGGGCTTTCTTT
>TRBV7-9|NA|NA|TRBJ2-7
CASSLGGPSSIYEQYF
TGTGCCAGCAGCTTAGGAGGGCCAAGTTCAATCTACGAGCAGTACTTC